The 19 T cell receptor beta chains below were found in one sample sequenced in a study of Ad26.COV2.S vaccination and SARS-CoV-2 variants. Treatment of the sample: 15 to 20 received Ad26.COV2.S at low or high dose, single or two shots; about five received placebo; per-sample allocation not given. Sampling was performed 63 days after the first vaccine or placebo injection. The protocol was immunoSEQ multiplex PCR, while the TCRdb copy is restricted to in-frame clones and leaves out a portion. The sample contains roughly 300,000 clones, 85% to 90% of which appear only once. The sequencing used peripheral blood, collected in a trial of Ad26.COV2.S vaccine versus placebo. The receptors originated from a person aged 18-60 years who received the Ad26.COV2.S COVID-19 vaccine or a placebo.

The V gene is TRBV3-1 (or the pseudogene TRBV3-2), the J gene TRBJ1-1; no clear D. The germline V gene encodes CDR1 LGHDT and CDR2 YNNKEL (reference sequence). The CDR3 spans 15 residues. Trimming stripped 0 bases from V and 2 bases from J, with 10 bases between. DNA for the CDR3: TGTGCCAGCAGCCAAGACGGCAGACTAAACACTGAAGCTTTCTTT. As protein: CASSQDGRLNTEAFF.

The gene calls are TRBV28 and TRBJ1-4; 8 nucleotides match TRBD1. The CDR3 is made up of 14 amino acids. Germline V gene sequence: CDR1 MDHEN, CDR2 SYDVKM. V trimming: 3 bases; J trimming: 8 bases; junction bases outside the gene matches: 5. CDR3 in DNA: TGTGCCAGCAGTTTCCAGGGGGCGGGAGAAAAACTGTTTTTT. Amino acids: CASSFQGAGEKLFF.

This sequence joins TRBV2 and TRBJ1-1, with a weak D call TRBD1 (5 bases). The CDR3 loop spans 13 amino acids. Deletions cut 6 bases from V and 6 bases from J, with 14 bases between. Germline V gives CDR1 SNHLY, CDR2 FYNNEI. CDR3 in DNA: TGTGCCAGCAGCGCGGGACGGGCGGCTGAAGCTTTCTTT. Protein: CASSAGRAAEAFF.

V usage is TRBV28 and J usage is TRBJ1-2, with 10 bases matching TRBD1. The CDR3 length is 17 residues. Germline trimming cut 6 bases from V and 2 bases from J; bases unmatched to any gene: 12. The germline gives CDR1 MDHEN, CDR2 SYDVKM. Here the CDR3 DNA reads TGTGCCAGCAGGGGTCCTGGGACAGGGGATGGAAACTATGGCTACACCTTC. Protein product: CASRGPGTGDGNYGYTF.

This clone turned up a few times. The chain joins TRBV27 to TRBJ2-2; TRBD2 aligns across 7 bases. The CDR3 is made up of 14 amino acids. The germline V gene has CDR1 MNHEY and CDR2 SMNVEV (reference sequence). V trimming: 5 bases; J trimming: 5 bases; junction bases outside the gene matches: 5. The CDR3 spells CASSAGDRTGELFF. CDR3 nucleotides: TGTGCCAGCAGTGCGGGAGATCGTACCGGGGAGCTGTTTTTT.

This clone appeared a single time. The sample has other DNA sequences that encode this CDR3 too. The chain has TRBV6-5 and TRBJ1-2, with 10 bases fitting TRBD1. The V segment lost 0 bases and the J segment 2 bases; nucleotides outside the gene matches: 3. Germline V gene sequence: CDR1 MNHEY, CDR2 SVGAGI. The CDR3 has 16 residues. The CDR3 loop reads CASSYSRTGGNYGYTF. CDR3 coding DNA: TGTGCCAGCAGTTACTCCCGGACAGGGGGAAACTATGGCTACACCTTC.

The V and J genes are TRBV28 and TRBJ2-3; 15 bases map to TRBD2. CDR1 and CDR2 from the germline V gene are MDHEN and SYDVKM. CDR3 length equals 17 residues. After removal of 6 bases from V and 4 bases from J, the junction contained 8 bases not matched to a gene. CDR3 region: CASSSRTSGRVADTQYF. For the CDR3, the DNA is TGTGCCAGCAGCTCACGGACTAGCGGGAGGGTGGCAGATACGCAGTATTTT.

The rearrangement uses TRBV7-6 and TRBJ2-1, with TRBD2 matching over 10 bases. The CDR3 runs to 17 residues. Germline V gene data show CDR1 as SGHVS and CDR2 as FNYEAQ. J lost 4 bases, V lost 5 bases, and 11 bases had no gene match. CDR3 DNA sequence: TGTGCCAGCAGCCCCACAGCGGGGGGGAGTTTTTACAATGAGCAGTTCTTC. As protein: CASSPTAGGSFYNEQFF.

The chain employs TRBV19 and TRBJ1-1, with D uncertain. Trimming left V 3 bases short and J 2 bases short, with 13 bases between. This CDR3 spans 15 amino acids. Germline V gene lookup returns CDR1 LNHDA and CDR2 SQIVND (reference sequence). Here the CDR3 DNA reads TGTGCCAGTAGTATGGCAGGCGGGGTAAACACTGAAGCTTTCTTT. Protein: CASSMAGGVNTEAFF.

The V and J genes are TRBV5-5 and TRBJ1-1; D unresolved. V was cut by 1 base and J by 2 bases, with 12 bases left in between. The germline V gene has CDR1 SGHKS and CDR2 YYEKEE (reference sequence). The CDR3 runs 15 residues. In nucleotides, the CDR3 is TGTGCCAGCAGCTTGAATTCAGGTCACAACACTGAAGCTTTCTTT. This encodes CASSLNSGHNTEAFF.

This clone was observed a single time. CDR3 nucleotide sequence: TGTGCCAGCAGCGTATCGTCCTGGGACAGGGGGCGACATGAGCAGTTCTTC. Translation gives CASSVSSWDRGRHEQFF. This chain connects TRBV9 to TRBJ2-1, with 12 bases that match TRBD1. From germline, CDR1 is SGDLS and CDR2 YYNGEE. Unmatched junction bases numbered 10, after V lost 1 base and J lost 8 bases. The CDR3 sequence is 17 residues long.

This chain uses TRBV14 with TRBJ1-2; weak D call: TRBD1 (5 bases). CDR1 and CDR2 from the germline V gene are SGHDN and FVKESK. This CDR3 has 13 amino acids. The ends were cut back, 4 bases at V and 2 bases at J, with 8 bases in the middle. The CDR3 nucleotides are TGTGCCAGCAGCCGGGGCGGAAACTATGGCTACACCTTC. Encoded protein: CASSRGGNYGYTF.

This chain links TRBV6-5 with TRBJ2-7, with TRBD1 identical over 10 bases. The trim removed 6 bases at V and 0 bases at J, leaving 5 bases unmatched. In germline, CDR1 is MNHEY, CDR2 SVGAGI. The CDR3 length is 15 residues. The CDR3 protein is CASSGGQGDSYEQYF. DNA for the CDR3: TGTGCCAGCAGCGGAGGACAGGGGGACTCCTACGAGCAGTACTTC.

The chain's CDR3 is CASSEREGAGSPLHF. CDR3 in DNA: TGTGCCAGCAGTGAACGTGAAGGGGCGGGATCACCCCTCCACTTT. V usage is TRBV6-1 and J usage is TRBJ1-6; TRBD1 is a possible D gene (5 bases). This CDR3 contains 15 residues. V lost 2 bases and J lost 10, with 15 bases in between. Germline lookup yields CDR1 MNHNS and CDR2 SASEGT.

Note on this clone: The sample contains more than one DNA sequence encoding this CDR3. This chain links TRBV9 with TRBJ2-2; no definite D call. The V and J ends lost 0 bases and 2 bases respectively, with 5 bases between them. CDR1 SGDLS and CDR2 YYNGEE come from the germline V gene. The CDR3 contains 14 residues. In DNA, the CDR3 is TGTGCCAGCAGCGTAGCAGGCAACACCGGGGAGCTGTTTTTT. It specifies CASSVAGNTGELFF.

This chain links TRBV27 with TRBJ2-1, with TRBD2 matching 10 bases. The germline V gene encodes CDR1 MNHEY and CDR2 SMNVEV (reference sequence). The V gene end was trimmed by 5 bases and the J gene end by 0 bases; junction bases not matched to a gene: 4. This CDR3 contains 16 residues. CDR3 sequence (DNA): TGTGCCAGCAGTCCGCTAGCGGGAGACTCCTACAATGAGCAGTTCTTC. Its translation: CASSPLAGDSYNEQFF.

As DNA, the CDR3 is TGTGCCAGCAGTCCCCGGGACAGCGCCAATTCACCCCTCCACTTT. Its translation is CASSPRDSANSPLHF. The J gene is TRBJ1-6, the V gene TRBV28; 7 bases align to TRBD1. Losses at the gene ends were 5 bases for V and 7 bases for J; bases not matched to a gene: 8. The CDR3 totals 15 residues. CDR1 is MDHEN and CDR2 is SYDVKM in the germline V gene.

This clone was found many times. The rearrangement joins TRBV28 to TRBJ1-5, with a tentative D call TRBD1 (5 bases). The ends were cut back, 10 bases at V and 3 bases at J, with 19 bases in the middle. The CDR3 sequence is 15 residues long. Germline CDR1 is MDHEN and CDR2 is SYDVKM. CDR3 residues: CATVWGGSFNQPQHF. The CDR3 nucleotides are TGTGCCACCGTATGGGGGGGGTCCTTCAATCAGCCCCAGCATTTT.

The chain combines TRBV25-1 with TRBJ2-1; TRBD2 is a possible D gene (6 bases). V was trimmed by 2 bases and J by 6 bases, leaving 8 bases between them. Germline lookup yields CDR1 MGHDK and CDR2 SYGVNS. The CDR3 is 13 residues long. The chain's CDR3 is CASSEEEGNEQFF. CDR3 coding DNA: TGTGCCAGCAGTGAAGAGGAGGGCAATGAGCAGTTCTTC.